These T cell receptor beta chains were read from a single sample in a study of blood T cells in healthy people across ages. TCRdb independently ran MiXCR on the 5' RACE reads; one entry per CDR3 protein. Of more than 650,000 distinct CDR3 sequences listed, roughly 50% were seen once; the top ten hold approximately 40%. Sequenced: blood. The receptors were gathered from an older man in good health. Both conserved end residues are part of each CDR3. The D gene is left open where the match is weak. Clone size appears in some rows only: once, few, many, or a class for an expanded clone.

d_call clone_size j_call v_call cdr3_aa cdr3_nt
TRBD2 once TRBJ2-1 TRBV10-3 CAISEVHAGGYNEQFF TGTGCCATCAGTGAGGTTCATGCGGGAGGTTACAATGAGCAGTTCTTC
TRBD2 few TRBJ2-5 TRBV27 CASSPPGLAPETQYF TGTGCCAGCAGCCCTCCGGGACTAGCGCCAGAGACCCAGTACTTC
TRBD1 NA TRBJ1-6 TRBV12-3/TRBV12-4 CASRSGTGWSPLHF TGTGCCAGCAGATCCGGGACAGGGTGGTCACCCCTCCACTTT
NA once TRBJ2-1 TRBV7-9 CASSLEAGVGGNEQFF TGTGCCAGCAGCTTAGAGGCGGGAGTAGGGGGCAATGAGCAGTTCTTC
NA few TRBJ2-1 TRBV6-2/TRBV6-3 CASRGTLHDEQFF TGTGCCAGCAGGGGGACCTTGCACGATGAGCAGTTCTTC
NA NA TRBJ2-1 TRBV12-3/TRBV12-4 CATLTGVRNEQFF TGTGCCACCCTGACGGGGGTTCGCAATGAGCAGTTCTTC
TRBD1 few TRBJ2-5 TRBV5-1 CASRTGRGQETQYF TGCGCCAGCAGGACGGGCAGGGGGCAAGAGACCCAGTACTTC
TRBD1 NA TRBJ1-2 TRBV10-3 CAISRDRDGYTF TGTGCCATCAGCAGGGACAGAGACGGCTACACCTTC
NA NA TRBJ1-2 TRBV28 CASSLNPGNGYTF TGTGCCAGCAGTTTAAATCCGGGTAATGGCTACACCTTC
TRBD2 NA TRBJ2-1 TRBV29-1 CSVATSGSSYNEQFF TGCAGCGTTGCAACTAGCGGGAGCTCCTACAATGAGCAGTTCTTC
TRBD2 NA TRBJ2-3 TRBV20-1 CSAHAGDYNTDTQYF TGCAGTGCCCATGCTGGGGACTACAACACAGATACGCAGTATTTT
TRBD2 NA TRBJ2-7 TRBV5-1 CASNPTSGTYEQYF TGCGCCAGCAACCCCACTAGCGGGACCTACGAGCAGTACTTC
TRBD1 NA TRBJ2-7 TRBV20-1 CSARDHRDSSYEQYF TGCAGTGCTAGAGATCACAGGGACAGTTCCTACGAGCAGTACTTC
TRBD2 NA TRBJ2-1 TRBV12-3/TRBV12-4 CASSSGRDYNEQFF TGTGCCAGCAGTTCCGGGAGGGACTACAATGAGCAGTTCTTC
NA NA TRBJ1-2 TRBV5-1 CASSSRSGTVAVGYTF TGCGCCAGCAGCTCAAGATCTGGGACCGTTGCCGTGGGCTACACCTTC
TRBD1 few TRBJ1-5 TRBV27 CASSPGGGGAQNSNQPQHF TGTGCCAGCAGCCCGGGGGGAGGGGGCGCCCAAAATAGCAATCAGCCCCAGCATTTT
TRBD2 NA TRBJ2-5 TRBV7-2 CASSLGRAGGRETQYF TGTGCCAGCAGCTTAGGACGAGCGGGAGGGAGAGAGACCCAGTACTTC
TRBD2 NA TRBJ2-7 TRBV20-1 CSARGTSGERYEQYF TGCAGTGCTAGAGGAACTAGCGGCGAACGATACGAGCAGTACTTC
NA NA TRBJ1-5 TRBV5-5 CASSLVAGERNQPQHF TGTGCCAGCAGCTTGGTCGCAGGGGAACGTAATCAGCCCCAGCATTTT
NA NA TRBJ1-1 TRBV29-1 CSVAQSFGTEAFF TGCAGCGTGGCTCAGTCTTTTGGAACTGAAGCTTTCTTT
TRBD2 NA TRBJ2-5 TRBV7-2 CASRPGLYSYNEQYF TGTGCCAGCAGGCCGGGACTATACTCCTACAATGAGCAGTACTTC
TRBD1 NA TRBJ2-7 TRBV5-1 CASSLDFGTAYEQYF TGCGCCAGCAGCTTGGATTTTGGGACAGCCTACGAGCAGTACTTC
NA few TRBJ2-4 TRBV7-8 CASSPTSVRTTWAKNIQYF TGTGCCAGCAGCCCCACCAGCGTCCGGACGACTTGGGCCAAAAACATTCAGTACTTC
TRBD2 few TRBJ2-1 TRBV6-2/TRBV6-3 CASNPLAGAYNEQFF TGTGCCAGCAACCCCCTAGCGGGAGCCTACAATGAGCAGTTCTTC
NA few TRBJ2-5 TRBV7-2 CASSLDQNPARETQYF TGTGCCAGCAGCTTAGACCAGAACCCAGCTCGAGAGACCCAGTACTTC
TRBD1 NA TRBJ1-1 TRBV7-2 CASSSMGQGLSEAFF TGTGCCAGCAGCTCAATGGGACAGGGGTTATCTGAAGCTTTCTTT
NA NA TRBJ2-1 TRBV7-2 CASSLNLPHEQFF TGTGCCAGCAGCTTAAATCTGCCCCATGAGCAGTTCTTC
TRBD1 once TRBJ2-7 TRBV20-1 CSASQGDSYEQYF TGCAGTGCTTCCCAAGGGGACAGCTACGAGCAGTACTTC
NA NA TRBJ2-6 TRBV12-3/TRBV12-4 CASSLEVTGANVLTF TGTGCCAGCAGTTTAGAGGTAACTGGGGCCAACGTCCTGACTTTC
NA many TRBJ2-4 TRBV25-1 CASSALDSSKNIQYF TGTGCCAGCAGTGCCTTAGATTCTTCCAAAAACATTCAGTACTTC
NA few TRBJ2-4 TRBV4-1 CASSQDDPQFRVVRGLAKNIQYF TGCGCCAGCAGCCAAGACGATCCGCAGTTCCGGGTGGTAAGGGGCCTAGCCAAAAACATTCAGTACTTC
NA NA TRBJ1-2 TRBV12-3/TRBV12-4 CASRAGVHGYTF TGTGCCAGCAGGGCAGGGGTTCATGGCTACACCTTC
NA NA TRBJ2-4 TRBV5-1 CASSLSAQGNIQYF TGCGCCAGCAGCTTGTCGGCGCAGGGGAACATTCAGTACTTC
NA NA TRBJ2-1 TRBV7-8 CASSLGTGERFF TGTGCCAGCAGCCTAGGGACTGGTGAAAGGTTCTTC
NA NA TRBJ1-2 TRBV12-3/TRBV12-4 CASSFGGDYGYTF TGTGCCAGCAGTTTCGGCGGGGATTATGGCTACACCTTC
NA NA TRBJ2-3 TRBV20-1 CSARDGGNAYF TGCAGTGCTAGAGACGGCGGGAACGCGTATTTT
NA few TRBJ2-3 TRBV4-1 CASSQDTGDAYF TGCGCCAGCAGCCAAGATACTGGAGACGCGTATTTT
NA NA TRBJ2-1 TRBV7-9 CASSPTRGSYNEQFF TGTGCCAGCAGCCCAACTAGGGGATCCTACAATGAGCAGTTCTTC
NA NA TRBJ2-7 TRBV12-3/TRBV12-4 CASSRRDLTVSGQYF TGTGCCAGCAGTAGAAGAGACCTTACCGTTTCGGGGCAGTACTTC
TRBD2 NA TRBJ2-7 TRBV7-2 CASSPPGTSGREQYF TGTGCCAGCAGCCCGCCCGGGACTAGCGGTCGCGAGCAGTACTTC
NA NA TRBJ2-7 TRBV2 CASSTSLIQRGRLAYEQYF TGTGCCAGCAGTACTTCATTAATCCAACGGGGCCGCCTGGCATACGAGCAGTACTTC
TRBD1 NA TRBJ1-6 TRBV12-3/TRBV12-4 CASRGRQGADSPLHF TGTGCCAGCAGAGGTAGACAGGGGGCAGATTCACCCCTCCACTTT
NA NA TRBJ1-2 TRBV18 CASSPLGPPSPYGYTF TGTGCCAGCTCACCACTGGGGCCTCCATCCCCATATGGCTACACCTTC
NA NA TRBJ1-4 TRBV5-1 CASSLARKPGPENEKLFF TGCGCCAGCAGCTTGGCCAGGAAGCCCGGGCCTGAAAATGAAAAACTGTTTTTT
NA NA TRBJ2-7 TRBV20-1 CSAGEGRGDYEQYF TGCAGTGCTGGAGAAGGGAGGGGGGATTACGAGCAGTACTTC
NA NA TRBJ2-5 TRBV11-1 CASITQSTEYQETQYF TGTGCCAGCATCACCCAATCGACGGAGTACCAAGAGACCCAGTACTTC
NA few TRBJ1-2 TRBV20-1 CSAREGAAYGYTF TGCAGTGCTAGAGAAGGGGCGGCCTATGGCTACACCTTC
NA few TRBJ2-5 TRBV20-1 CSAPPGLSGGETQYF TGCAGTGCACCGCCGGGACTTTCAGGGGGGGAGACCCAGTACTTC
NA NA TRBJ2-3 TRBV24-1 CATSDAPPEGTDTQYF TGTGCCACCAGTGATGCCCCCCCCGAAGGTACAGATACGCAGTATTTT
TRBD1 few TRBJ1-2 TRBV20-1 CSALDREANYGYTF TGCAGTGCGCTAGACAGGGAAGCTAACTATGGCTACACCTTC
TRBD2 NA TRBJ2-1 TRBV20-1 CSATGLAGGLTYNEQFF TGCAGTGCCACGGGACTAGCGGGAGGGCTGACTTACAATGAGCAGTTCTTC
NA once TRBJ2-7 TRBV20-1 CSARDSQGLFSYNEQYF TGCAGTGCTAGAGATTCCCAAGGGCTATTCTCCTACAATGAGCAGTACTTC
TRBD1 NA TRBJ2-7 TRBV15 CASSRSGQKGAYEQYF TGTGCCTCCAGCAGATCGGGACAGAAAGGGGCCTACGAGCAGTACTTC
TRBD1 NA TRBJ1-2 TRBV6-5 CASSYFRDRPFGNSGYTF TGTGCCAGCAGTTACTTCCGGGACAGGCCCTTCGGGAATTCCGGCTACACCTTC
NA many TRBJ2-5 TRBV29-1 CSVYLRQETQYF TGCAGCGTTTACCTTCGCCAAGAGACCCAGTACTTC